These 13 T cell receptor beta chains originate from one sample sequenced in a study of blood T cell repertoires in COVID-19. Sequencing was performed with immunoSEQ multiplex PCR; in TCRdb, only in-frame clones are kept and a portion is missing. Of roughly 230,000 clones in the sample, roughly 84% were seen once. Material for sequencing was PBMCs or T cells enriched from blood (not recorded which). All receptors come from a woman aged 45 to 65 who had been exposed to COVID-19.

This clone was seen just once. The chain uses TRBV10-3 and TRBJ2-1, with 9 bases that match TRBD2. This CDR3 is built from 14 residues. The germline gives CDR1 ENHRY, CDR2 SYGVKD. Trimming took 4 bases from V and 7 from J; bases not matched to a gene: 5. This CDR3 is CAISGTSEINEQFF. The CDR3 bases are TGTGCCATCAGTGGGACTAGCGAAATTAATGAGCAGTTCTTC.

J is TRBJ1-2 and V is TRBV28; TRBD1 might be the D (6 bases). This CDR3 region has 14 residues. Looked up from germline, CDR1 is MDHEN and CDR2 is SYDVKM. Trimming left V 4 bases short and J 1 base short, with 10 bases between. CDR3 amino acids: CASSSGQRNYGYTF. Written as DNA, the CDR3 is TGTGCCAGCAGTTCTGGACAGCGTAACTATGGCTACACCTTC.

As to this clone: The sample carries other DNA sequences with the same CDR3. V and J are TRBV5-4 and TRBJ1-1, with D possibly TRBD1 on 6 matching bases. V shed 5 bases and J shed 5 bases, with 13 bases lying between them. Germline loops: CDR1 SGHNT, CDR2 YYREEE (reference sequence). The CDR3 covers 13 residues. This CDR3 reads CASRKGVGTEAFF. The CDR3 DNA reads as TGTGCCAGCAGGAAGGGGGTCGGGACTGAAGCTTTCTTT.

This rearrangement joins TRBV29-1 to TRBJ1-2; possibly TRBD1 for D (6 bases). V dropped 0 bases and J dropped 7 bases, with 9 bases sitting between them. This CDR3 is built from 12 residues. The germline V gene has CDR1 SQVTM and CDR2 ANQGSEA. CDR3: CSVEDRTVGYTF. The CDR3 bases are TGCAGCGTTGAAGATCGGACAGTTGGCTACACCTTC. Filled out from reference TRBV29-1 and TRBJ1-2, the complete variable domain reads SAVISQKPSRDICQRGTSLTIQCQVDSQVTMMFWYRQQPGQSLTLIATANQGSEATYESGFVIDKFPISRPNLTFSTLTVSNMSPEDSSIYLCSVEDRTVGYTFGSGTRLTVV.

The CDR3 DNA reads TGTGCCAGCAGCTCCCTCAGACAGGCCAGGGGTGAGCAGTTCTTC. It encodes CASSSLRQARGEQFF. The chain links TRBV5-4 to TRBJ2-1; D perhaps matches TRBD1 (6 bases). This CDR3 contains 15 residues. Germline-derived CDR1 and CDR2 are SGHNT and YYREEE (reference sequence). Trimming removed 3 bases from V and 9 bases from J, with 19 bases in between.

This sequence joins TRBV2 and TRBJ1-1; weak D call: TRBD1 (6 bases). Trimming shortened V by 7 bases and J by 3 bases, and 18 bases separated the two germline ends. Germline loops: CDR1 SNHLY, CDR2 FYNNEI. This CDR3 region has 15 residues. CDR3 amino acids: CASNPEQWTDTEAFF. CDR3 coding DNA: TGTGCCAGCAACCCTGAACAATGGACAGACACTGAAGCTTTCTTT. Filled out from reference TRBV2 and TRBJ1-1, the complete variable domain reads EPEVTQTPSHQVTQMGQEVILRCVPISNHLYFYWYRQILGQKVEFLVSFYNNEISEKSEIFDDQFSVERPDGSNFTLKIRSTKLEDSAMYFCASNPEQWTDTEAFFGQGTRLTVV.

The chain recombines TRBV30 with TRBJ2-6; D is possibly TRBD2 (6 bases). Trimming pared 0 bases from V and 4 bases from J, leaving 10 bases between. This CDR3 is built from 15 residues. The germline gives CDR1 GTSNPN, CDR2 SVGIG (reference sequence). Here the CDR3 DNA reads TGTGCCTGGAGTGTTGGGAGGTCCGGGGCCAACGTCCTGACTTTC. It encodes CAWSVGRSGANVLTF.

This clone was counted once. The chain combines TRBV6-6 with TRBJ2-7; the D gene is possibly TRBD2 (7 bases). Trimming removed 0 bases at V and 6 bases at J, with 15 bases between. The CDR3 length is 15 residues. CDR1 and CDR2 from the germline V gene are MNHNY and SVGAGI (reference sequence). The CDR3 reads CASSYSLGGRGEQYF. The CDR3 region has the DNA TGTGCCAGCAGTTACTCCTTGGGGGGGCGGGGCGAGCAGTACTTC.

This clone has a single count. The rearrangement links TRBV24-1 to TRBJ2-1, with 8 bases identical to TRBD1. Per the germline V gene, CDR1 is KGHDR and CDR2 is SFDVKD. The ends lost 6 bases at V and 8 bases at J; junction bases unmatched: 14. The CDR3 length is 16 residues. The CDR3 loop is CATSSGSGGGPYEQFF. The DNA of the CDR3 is TGTGCCACCAGTTCGGGGTCAGGGGGCGGTCCTTATGAGCAGTTCTTC.

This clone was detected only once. As DNA, the CDR3 is TGTGCCAGCAACCCCTCCGGAAGGGGTGGCTACACCTTC. It yields the protein CASNPSGRGGYTF. The rearrangement uses TRBV6-5 and TRBJ1-2; D possibly corresponds to TRBD1 (5 bases). V was pared by 7 bases and J by 7 bases, with 16 bases between. The CDR3 loop spans 13 amino acids. Germline-derived CDR1 and CDR2 are MNHEY and SVGAGI.

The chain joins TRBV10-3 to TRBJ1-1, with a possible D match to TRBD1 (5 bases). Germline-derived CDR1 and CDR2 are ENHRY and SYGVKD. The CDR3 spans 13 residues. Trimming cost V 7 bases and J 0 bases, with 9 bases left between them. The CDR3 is CAIMRDLNTEAFF. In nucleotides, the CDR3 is TGTGCCATCATGAGGGACTTGAACACTGAAGCTTTCTTT.

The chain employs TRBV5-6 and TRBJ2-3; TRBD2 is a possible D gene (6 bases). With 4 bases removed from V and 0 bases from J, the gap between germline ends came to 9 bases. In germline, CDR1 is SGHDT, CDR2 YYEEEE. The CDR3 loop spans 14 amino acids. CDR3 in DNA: TGTGCCAGCAGCCGGACTACAAGCACAGATACGCAGTATTTT. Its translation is CASSRTTSTDTQYF.

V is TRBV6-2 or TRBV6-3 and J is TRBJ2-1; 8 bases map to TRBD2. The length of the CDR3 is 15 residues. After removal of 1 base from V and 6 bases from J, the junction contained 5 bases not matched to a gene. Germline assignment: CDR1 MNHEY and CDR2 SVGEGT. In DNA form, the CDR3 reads TGTGCCAGCAGTTACTTGACGGGGGGGCCCAATGAGCAGTTCTTC. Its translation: CASSYLTGGPNEQFF.